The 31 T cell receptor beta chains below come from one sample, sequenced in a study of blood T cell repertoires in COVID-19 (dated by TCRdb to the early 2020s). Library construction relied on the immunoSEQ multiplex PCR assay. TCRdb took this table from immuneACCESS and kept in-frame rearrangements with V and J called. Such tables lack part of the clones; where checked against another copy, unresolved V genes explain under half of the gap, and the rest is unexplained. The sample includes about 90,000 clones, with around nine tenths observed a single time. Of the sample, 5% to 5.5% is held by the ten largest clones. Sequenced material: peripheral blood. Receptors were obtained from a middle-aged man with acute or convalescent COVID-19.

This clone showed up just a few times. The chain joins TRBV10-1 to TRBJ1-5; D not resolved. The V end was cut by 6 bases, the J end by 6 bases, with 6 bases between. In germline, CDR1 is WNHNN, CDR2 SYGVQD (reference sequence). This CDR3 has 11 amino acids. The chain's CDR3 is CASRGVQPQHF. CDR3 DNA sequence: TGCGCCAGCAGGGGAGTTCAGCCCCAGCATTTT.

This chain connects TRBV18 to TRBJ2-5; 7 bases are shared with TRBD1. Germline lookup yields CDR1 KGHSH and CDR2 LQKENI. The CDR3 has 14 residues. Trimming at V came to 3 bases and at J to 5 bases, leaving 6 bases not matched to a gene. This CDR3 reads CASSPRQGAETQYF. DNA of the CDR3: TGTGCCAGCTCACCTCGACAGGGTGCGGAGACCCAGTACTTC.

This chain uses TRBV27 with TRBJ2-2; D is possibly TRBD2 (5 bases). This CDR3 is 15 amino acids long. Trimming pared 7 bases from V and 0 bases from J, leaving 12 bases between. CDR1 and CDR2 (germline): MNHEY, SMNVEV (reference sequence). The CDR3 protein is CASTEAAPNTGELFF. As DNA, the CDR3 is TGTGCCAGCACAGAAGCGGCCCCGAACACCGGGGAGCTGTTTTTT.

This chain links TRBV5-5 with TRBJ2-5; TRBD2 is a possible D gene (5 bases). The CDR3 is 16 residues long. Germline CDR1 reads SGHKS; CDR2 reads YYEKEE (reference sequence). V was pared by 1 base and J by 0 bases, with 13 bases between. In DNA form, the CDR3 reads TGTGCCAGCAGCTTGACGGACTCACCGTACCAAGAGACCCAGTACTTC. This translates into CASSLTDSPYQETQYF. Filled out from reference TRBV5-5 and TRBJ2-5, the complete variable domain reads DAGVTQSPTHLIKTRGQQVTLRCSPISGHKSVSWYQQVLGQGPQFIFQYYEKEERGRGNFPDRFSARQFPNYSSELNVNALLLGDSALYLCASSLTDSPYQETQYFGPGTRLLVL.

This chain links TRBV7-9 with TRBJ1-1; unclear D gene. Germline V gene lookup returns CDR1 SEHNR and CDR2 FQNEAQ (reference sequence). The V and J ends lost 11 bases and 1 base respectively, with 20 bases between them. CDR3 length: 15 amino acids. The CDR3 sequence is CASAVPLRANTEAFF. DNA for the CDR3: TGTGCCTCCGCTGTGCCCCTGAGAGCGAACACTGAAGCTTTCTTT.

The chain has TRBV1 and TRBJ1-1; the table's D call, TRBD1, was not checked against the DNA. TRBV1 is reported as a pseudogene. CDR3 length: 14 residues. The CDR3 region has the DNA TGCACCAGCAGCCAGCCAAGGGGGTCCACTGAAGCTTTCTTT. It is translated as CTSSQPRGSTEAFF.

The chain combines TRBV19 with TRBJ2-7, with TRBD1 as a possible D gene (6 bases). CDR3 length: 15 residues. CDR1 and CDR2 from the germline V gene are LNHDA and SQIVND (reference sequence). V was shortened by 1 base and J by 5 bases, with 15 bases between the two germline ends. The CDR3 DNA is TGTGCCAGTAGTATAGCCAGGGGTTTCACCCACGAGCAGTACTTC. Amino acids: CASSIARGFTHEQYF. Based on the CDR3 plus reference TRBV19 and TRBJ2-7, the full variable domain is DGGITQSPKYLFRKEGQNVTLSCEQNLNHDAMYWYRQDPGQGLRLIYYSQIVNDFQKGDIAEGYSVSREKKESFPLTVTSAQKNPTAFYLCASSIARGFTHEQYFGPGTRLTVT.

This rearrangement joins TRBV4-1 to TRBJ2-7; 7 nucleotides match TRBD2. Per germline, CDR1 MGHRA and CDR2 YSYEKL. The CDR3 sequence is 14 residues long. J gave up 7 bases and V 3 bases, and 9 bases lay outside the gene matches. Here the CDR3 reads CASSHPGRGREQYF. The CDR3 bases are TGCGCCAGCAGCCACCCGGGGAGGGGAAGGGAGCAGTACTTC.

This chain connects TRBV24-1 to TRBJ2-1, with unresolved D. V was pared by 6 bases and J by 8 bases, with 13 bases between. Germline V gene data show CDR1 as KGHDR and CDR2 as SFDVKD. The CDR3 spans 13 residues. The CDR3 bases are TGTGCCACCAGTCTCCGGAGCGTCGATGAGCAGTTCTTC. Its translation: CATSLRSVDEQFF.

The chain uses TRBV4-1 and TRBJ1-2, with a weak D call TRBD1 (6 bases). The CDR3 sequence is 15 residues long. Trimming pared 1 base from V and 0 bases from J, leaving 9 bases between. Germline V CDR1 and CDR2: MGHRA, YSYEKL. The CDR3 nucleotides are TGCGCCAGCAGCCAAGGGGGGCCAGCTAACTATGGCTACACCTTC. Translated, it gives CASSQGGPANYGYTF.

The CDR3 region has the DNA TGTGCCAGCACCAATCAGCCGAGACAGGGAGGTCAGCCCCAGCATTTT. As protein: CASTNQPRQGGQPQHF. V gene TRBV7-9 combines with J gene TRBJ1-5; 7 positions agree with TRBD1. Germline CDR1 is SEHNR and CDR2 is FQNEAQ (reference sequence). The V segment lost 7 bases and the J segment 6 bases; nucleotides outside the gene matches: 15. The CDR3 sequence is 16 residues long.

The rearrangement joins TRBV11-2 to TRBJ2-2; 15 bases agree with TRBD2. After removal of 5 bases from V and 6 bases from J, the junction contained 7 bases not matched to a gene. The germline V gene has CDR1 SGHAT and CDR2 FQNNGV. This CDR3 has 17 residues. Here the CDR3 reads CASSLRTSGRAAGELFF. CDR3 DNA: TGTGCCAGCAGCCTGAGGACTAGCGGGAGGGCGGCCGGGGAGCTGTTTTTT.

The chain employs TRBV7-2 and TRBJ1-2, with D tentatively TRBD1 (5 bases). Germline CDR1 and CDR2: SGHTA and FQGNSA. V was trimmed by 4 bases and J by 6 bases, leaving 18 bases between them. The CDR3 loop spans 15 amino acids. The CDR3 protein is CASSYRQPRSHGYTF. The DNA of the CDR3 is TGTGCCAGCAGCTATAGACAGCCTCGATCCCATGGCTACACCTTC.

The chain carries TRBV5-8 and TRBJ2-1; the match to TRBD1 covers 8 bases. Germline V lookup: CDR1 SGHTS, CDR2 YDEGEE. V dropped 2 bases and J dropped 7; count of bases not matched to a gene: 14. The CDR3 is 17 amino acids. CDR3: CASSFDRGQIPINEQFF. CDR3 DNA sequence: TGTGCCAGCAGCTTTGACAGGGGCCAAATTCCCATAAATGAGCAGTTCTTC.

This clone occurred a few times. The CDR3: CASSEALGAPGYGYTF. The CDR3 DNA follows: TGTGCCAGCAGTGAAGCGCTGGGGGCCCCGGGGTATGGCTACACCTTC. V usage is TRBV6-1 and J usage is TRBJ1-2, with D possibly TRBD1 on 6 matching bases. The CDR3 is made up of 16 amino acids. V lost 0 bases to trimming and J lost 5 bases, with 16 bases between them. The germline CDR1 and CDR2 sequences are MNHNS and SASEGT.

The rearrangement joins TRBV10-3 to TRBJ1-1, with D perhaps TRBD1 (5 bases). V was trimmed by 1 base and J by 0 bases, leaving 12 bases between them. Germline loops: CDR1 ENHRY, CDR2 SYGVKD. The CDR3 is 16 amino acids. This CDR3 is CAISEWTPDLNTEAFF. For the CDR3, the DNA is TGTGCCATCAGTGAGTGGACACCAGACTTGAACACTGAAGCTTTCTTT.

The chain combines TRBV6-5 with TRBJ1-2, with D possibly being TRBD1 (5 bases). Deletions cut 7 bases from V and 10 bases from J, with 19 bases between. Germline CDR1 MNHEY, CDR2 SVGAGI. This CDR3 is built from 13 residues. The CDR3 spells CASTQDTRGYYTF. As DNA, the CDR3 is TGTGCCAGCACCCAGGACACCCGAGGATACTACACCTTC.

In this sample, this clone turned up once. The DNA for the CDR3 is TGCGCCAGCAGTGAGTCCGGGGACAGCCTAATGAACACTGAAGCTTTCTTT. It codes for CASSESGDSLMNTEAFF. The V gene is TRBV10-2, the J gene TRBJ1-1, with 7 bases lining up with TRBD1. The J segment lost 0 bases and the V segment lost 0 bases, leaving 7 bases of the junction unmatched. CDR1 and CDR2 (germline): WSHSY, SAAADI. This CDR3 has 17 amino acids.

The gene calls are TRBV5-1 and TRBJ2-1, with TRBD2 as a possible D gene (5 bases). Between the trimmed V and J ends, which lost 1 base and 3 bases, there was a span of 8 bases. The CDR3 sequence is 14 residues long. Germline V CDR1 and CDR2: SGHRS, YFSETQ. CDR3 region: CASSLMSGYNEQFF. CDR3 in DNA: TGCGCCAGCAGCTTGATGAGCGGCTACAATGAGCAGTTCTTC.

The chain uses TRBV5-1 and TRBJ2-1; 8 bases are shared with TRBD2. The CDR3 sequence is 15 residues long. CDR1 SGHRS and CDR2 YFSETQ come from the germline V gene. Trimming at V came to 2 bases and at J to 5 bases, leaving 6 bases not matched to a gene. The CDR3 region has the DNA TGCGCCAGCAGCTTCCTAGCGGGCCTGAACAATGAGCAGTTCTTC. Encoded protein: CASSFLAGLNNEQFF.

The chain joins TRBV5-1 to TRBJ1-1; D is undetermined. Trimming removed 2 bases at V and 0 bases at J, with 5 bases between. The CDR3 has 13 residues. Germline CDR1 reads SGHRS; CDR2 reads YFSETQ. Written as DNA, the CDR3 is TGCGCCAGCAGCTTCTTTATGAACACTGAAGCTTTCTTT. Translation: CASSFFMNTEAFF. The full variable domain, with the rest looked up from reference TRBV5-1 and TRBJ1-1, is KAGVTQTPRYLIKTRGQQVTLSCSPISGHRSVSWYQQTPGQGLQFLFEYFSETQRNKGNFPGRFSGRQFSNSRSEMNVSTLELGDSALYLCASSFFMNTEAFFGQGTRLTVV.

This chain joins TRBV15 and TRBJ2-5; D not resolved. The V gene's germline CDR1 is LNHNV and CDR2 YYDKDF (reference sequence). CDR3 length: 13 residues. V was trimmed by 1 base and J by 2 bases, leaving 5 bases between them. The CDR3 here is CATSRGGQETQYF. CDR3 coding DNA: TGTGCCACCAGCAGAGGAGGACAAGAGACCCAGTACTTC.

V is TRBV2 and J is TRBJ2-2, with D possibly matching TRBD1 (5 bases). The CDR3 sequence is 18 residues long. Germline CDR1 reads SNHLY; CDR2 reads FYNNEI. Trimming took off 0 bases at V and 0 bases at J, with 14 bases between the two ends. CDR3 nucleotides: TGTGCCAGCAGTGAAGCGTGGGGCGGAGAATCGAACACCGGGGAGCTGTTTTTT. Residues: CASSEAWGGESNTGELFF.

CDR3 coding DNA: TGTGCCAGCAGCTCAGGAGGGACTAGATATGAGCAGTTCTTC. Translation: CASSSGGTRYEQFF. The chain links TRBV13 to TRBJ2-1; 8 bases map to TRBD2. Germline CDR1 and CDR2: PRHDT and FYEKMQ (reference sequence). Trimming at V came to 4 bases and at J to 8 bases, leaving 7 bases not matched to a gene. The CDR3 length is 14 residues.

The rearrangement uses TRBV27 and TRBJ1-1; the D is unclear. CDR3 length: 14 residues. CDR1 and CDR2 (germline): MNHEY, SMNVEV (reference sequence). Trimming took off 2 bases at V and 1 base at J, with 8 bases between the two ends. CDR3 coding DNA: TGTGCCAGCAGTTTAGCGGGCGCGAACACTGAAGCTTTCTTT. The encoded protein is CASSLAGANTEAFF.

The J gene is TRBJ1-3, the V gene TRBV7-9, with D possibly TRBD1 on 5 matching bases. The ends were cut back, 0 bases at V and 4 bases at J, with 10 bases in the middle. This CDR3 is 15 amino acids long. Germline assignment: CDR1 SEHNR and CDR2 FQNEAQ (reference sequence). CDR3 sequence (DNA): TGTGCCAGCAGCTTAGCGGGAGGGGCCGGAAACACCATATATTTT. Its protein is CASSLAGGAGNTIYF.

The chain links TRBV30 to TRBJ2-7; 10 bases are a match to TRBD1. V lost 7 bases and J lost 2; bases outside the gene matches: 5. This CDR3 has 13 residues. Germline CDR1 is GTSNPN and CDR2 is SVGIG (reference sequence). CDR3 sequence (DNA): TGTGCCTCCCGGGACAGGGGAACCTACGAGCAGTACTTC. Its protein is CASRDRGTYEQYF.

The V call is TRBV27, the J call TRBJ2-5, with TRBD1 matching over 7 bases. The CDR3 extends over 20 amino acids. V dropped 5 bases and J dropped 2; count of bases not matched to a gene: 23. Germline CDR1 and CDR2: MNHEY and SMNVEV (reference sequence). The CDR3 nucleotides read TGTGCCAGCAGTCCCCCTTCCCCGGGACAGAGGTCTATCTGGCAAGAGACCCAGTACTTC. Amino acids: CASSPPSPGQRSIWQETQYF.

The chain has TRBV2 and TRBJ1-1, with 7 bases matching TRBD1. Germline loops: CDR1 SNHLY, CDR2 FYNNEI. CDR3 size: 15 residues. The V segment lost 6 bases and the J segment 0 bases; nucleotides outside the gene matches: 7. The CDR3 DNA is TGTGCCAGCAGACCAGGGACAGTTATGAACACTGAAGCTTTCTTT. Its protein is CASRPGTVMNTEAFF.

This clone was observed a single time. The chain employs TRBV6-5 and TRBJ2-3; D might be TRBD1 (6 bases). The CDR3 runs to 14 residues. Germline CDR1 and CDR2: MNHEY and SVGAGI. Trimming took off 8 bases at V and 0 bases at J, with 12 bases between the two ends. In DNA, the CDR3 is TGTGCCAGCCGCAGGGGTGGGAGCACAGATACGCAGTATTTT. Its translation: CASRRGGSTDTQYF.

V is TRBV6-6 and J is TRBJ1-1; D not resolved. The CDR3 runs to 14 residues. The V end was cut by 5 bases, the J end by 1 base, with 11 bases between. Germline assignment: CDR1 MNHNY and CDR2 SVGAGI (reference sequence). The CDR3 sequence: CASSRTPGNTEAFF. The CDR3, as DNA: TGTGCCAGCAGTCGCACACCGGGGAACACTGAAGCTTTCTTT.